The present T cell receptor (beta chain) was sequenced within a study of Ad26.COV2.S vaccination and SARS-CoV-2 variants. Libraries were prepared by immunoSEQ multiplex PCR; TCRdb keeps only in-frame clonotypes and omits some of them. The data contain approximately 97,000 clones, around 81% of them seen just once; the ten biggest clones take up roughly a sixth. The CDR3 has 14 residues. Germline V gene sequence: CDR1 MNHEY, CDR2 SVGAGI. The J segment lost 3 bases and the V segment lost 6 bases, leaving 4 bases of the junction unmatched. This clonotype was obtained from a human donor who had recovered from COVID-19. The sample in question was peripheral blood, obtained after recovery from COVID-19. The chain combines TRBV6-5 with TRBJ2-7, with 11 bases that match TRBD2. CDR3 sequence reads: CASRGTSGRYEQYF. The CDR3, as DNA: TGTGCCAGCAGAGGGACTAGCGGCCGCTACGAGCAGTACTTC.